The 19 T cell receptor beta chains in this list originate from one sample, sequenced in a study of T cells after posttransplantation cyclophosphamide. Assay used: immunoSEQ multiplex PCR; TCRdb lists only in-frame clones, some missing. The sample includes about 9,100 clones, over 95% of them seen just once. Sequencing was carried out using naive CD8+ T cells sorted from PBMCs. The receptors originated from a man in his fifties in good health, CMV-negative, and a related stem cell transplant donor.

The genes are TRBV9 and TRBJ2-3, with 12 nucleotides matching TRBD2. Losses at the gene ends were 7 bases for V and 3 bases for J; bases not matched to a gene: 12. The CDR3 loop spans 17 amino acids. CDR1 is SGDLS, CDR2 YYNGEE, per germline. The CDR3 reads CASSSGTSGFDTDTQYF. In DNA, the CDR3 is TGTGCCAGCTCGAGCGGGACTAGCGGGTTTGATACAGATACGCAGTATTTT.

The rearrangement uses TRBV5-6 and TRBJ1-2, with TRBD1 matching over 8 bases. The germline gives CDR1 SGHDT, CDR2 YYEEEE. V lost 3 bases, J lost 4 bases, and 8 bases stayed unmatched. This CDR3 comprises 15 residues. CDR3 amino acids: CASSSGGQVIYGYTF. CDR3 nucleotides: TGTGCCAGCAGCTCGGGGGGACAGGTTATCTATGGCTACACCTTC.

The J gene is TRBJ1-1, the V gene TRBV25-1, with a tentative D call TRBD1 (6 bases). Germline lookup yields CDR1 MGHDK and CDR2 SYGVNS. There are 18 residues in the CDR3. Trimming took 1 base from V and 3 from J, leaving 21 bases between them. CDR3 nucleotides: TGTGCCAGCAGTGAATCTCATATACCCAGGGGCCTTGACACTGAAGCTTTCTTT. Its protein is CASSESHIPRGLDTEAFF.

This chain connects TRBV27 to TRBJ2-7; D possibly corresponds to TRBD2 (5 bases). CDR3 length equals 13 residues. The V gene lost 3 bases and the J gene lost 3 bases, with 9 bases spanning the gap. The germline V gene has CDR1 MNHEY and CDR2 SMNVEV (reference sequence). The CDR3, as DNA: TGTGCCAGCAGTTTCGCTGGACTCTACGAGCAGTACTTC. As protein: CASSFAGLYEQYF.

The DNA of the CDR3 is TGCGCCAGCAGCTCCGGACAGGGGATCGGGGAGCAGTACTTC. As protein: CASSSGQGIGEQYF. The gene calls are TRBV5-1 and TRBJ2-7; 9 bases map to TRBD1. This CDR3 has 14 residues. Trimming removed 3 bases from V and 7 bases from J; junction bases left unmatched: 8. The germline V gene encodes CDR1 SGHRS and CDR2 YFSETQ.

This chain uses TRBV7-8 with TRBJ2-7; 8 bases line up with TRBD2. V was clipped by 5 bases and J by 0 bases; unmatched bases: 3. The germline gives CDR1 SGHVS, CDR2 FQNEAQ. The CDR3 covers 14 residues. CDR3 sequence reads: CASSPGGVSYEQYF. The DNA for the CDR3 is TGTGCCAGCAGCCCCGGGGGGGTCTCCTACGAGCAGTACTTC.

CDR3 sequence: CASSWRPDRSNTGELFF. The CDR3 DNA reads as TGCGCCAGCAGCTGGCGCCCGGACAGGTCTAACACCGGGGAGCTGTTTTTT. The rearrangement links TRBV5-1 to TRBJ2-2; 7 bases match TRBD1. V was clipped by 3 bases and J by 2 bases; unmatched bases: 10. The CDR3 covers 17 residues. Germline V gene sequence: CDR1 SGHRS, CDR2 YFSETQ. The entire variable domain, with the rest obtained from reference TRBV5-1 and TRBJ2-2, is as follows: KAGVTQTPRYLIKTRGQQVTLSCSPISGHRSVSWYQQTPGQGLQFLFEYFSETQRNKGNFPGRFSGRQFSNSRSEMNVSTLELGDSALYLCASSWRPDRSNTGELFFGEGSRLTVL.

V is TRBV6-6 and J is TRBJ1-1; 8 positions agree with TRBD1. The CDR3 runs 14 residues. V shed 6 bases and J 0 bases; nucleotides not matched to a gene: 3. The germline V gene has CDR1 MNHNY and CDR2 SVGAGI (reference sequence). CDR3 loop: CASRDRGMNTEAFF. The CDR3 DNA reads TGTGCCAGCAGAGACAGGGGTATGAACACTGAAGCTTTCTTT.

The genes are TRBV10-1 and TRBJ2-5, with 9 bases that match TRBD2. There are 15 residues in the CDR3. The germline gives CDR1 WNHNN, CDR2 SYGVQD (reference sequence). Trimming cost V 0 bases and J 5 bases; bases outside gene matches: 4. The CDR3 nucleotides are TGCGCCAGCAGTGAGTCGGGGACTAGCAGGGAGACCCAGTACTTC. Translating it yields CASSESGTSRETQYF.

The rearrangement joins TRBV7-7 to TRBJ2-2; 10 bases match TRBD1. This CDR3 region has 19 residues. The V and J ends lost 2 bases and 4 bases, in that order; junction bases with no gene match: 13. Germline loops: CDR1 SSHAT, CDR2 FNYEAQ (reference sequence). The CDR3: CASSLIGVWGQGPTGELFF. The CDR3 region has the DNA TGTGCCAGCAGCTTAATTGGAGTGTGGGGACAGGGGCCCACCGGGGAGCTGTTTTTT.

The chain uses TRBV27 and TRBJ2-5, with D tentatively TRBD1 (6 bases). Trimming left V 2 bases short and J 11 bases short, with 12 bases between. The CDR3 is made up of 12 amino acids. The germline V gene has CDR1 MNHEY and CDR2 SMNVEV (reference sequence). In DNA form, the CDR3 reads TGTGCCAGCAGTTTAACAGGGTGGGAGCAGTACTTC. Amino acid sequence: CASSLTGWEQYF.

The sample holds one count of this clone. V is TRBV4-3 and J is TRBJ1-2; D gene ambiguous. Per germline, CDR1 LGHNA and CDR2 YSLEER. Trimming pared 0 bases from V and 7 bases from J, leaving 15 bases between. CDR3 length: 15 residues. The CDR3 here is CASSQDPSPPGGYTF. CDR3 coding DNA: TGCGCCAGCAGCCAAGATCCATCGCCCCCGGGTGGCTACACCTTC.

The chain is built from TRBV13 and TRBJ2-3; 8 positions match TRBD2. The length of the CDR3 is 16 residues. The J segment lost 0 bases and the V segment lost 4 bases, leaving 6 bases of the junction unmatched. From germline, CDR1 is PRHDT and CDR2 FYEKMQ (reference sequence). The CDR3 coding sequence is TGTGCCAGCAGCTCCAGACTAGCGACTAGCACAGATACGCAGTATTTT. The encoded protein is CASSSRLATSTDTQYF. Full variable domain (remainder filled in from reference TRBV13 and TRBJ2-3): AAGVIQSPRHLIKEKRETATLKCYPIPRHDTVYWYQQGPGQDPQFLISFYEKMQSDKGSIPDRFSAQQFSDYHSELNMSSLELGDSALYFCASSSRLATSTDTQYFGPGTRLTVL.

The V gene is TRBV5-5, the J gene TRBJ2-7, with D uncertain. The CDR3 loop spans 14 amino acids. V lost 5 bases to trimming and J lost 0 bases, with 12 bases between them. Germline CDR1 SGHKS, CDR2 YYEKEE (reference sequence). Here the CDR3 reads CASRVNTLSYEQYF. CDR3 bases: TGTGCCAGCAGAGTTAACACCCTCTCCTACGAGCAGTACTTC. Full variable domain (missing parts from reference TRBV5-5 and TRBJ2-7): DAGVTQSPTHLIKTRGQQVTLRCSPISGHKSVSWYQQVLGQGPQFIFQYYEKEERGRGNFPDRFSARQFPNYSSELNVNALLLGDSALYLCASRVNTLSYEQYFGPGTRLTVT.

The rearrangement links TRBV11-3 to TRBJ1-6, with a possible D match to TRBD1 (6 bases). V shed 4 bases and J shed 10 bases, with 11 bases lying between them. The germline gives CDR1 SGHNT, CDR2 YENEEA. This CDR3 has 13 residues. Written as DNA, the CDR3 is TGTGCCAGCAGCTACGGACAGTACTCACCCCTCCACTTT. Translated: CASSYGQYSPLHF.

The V and J genes are TRBV29-1 and TRBJ1-2; D uncertain. The CDR3 has 13 residues. V was clipped by 4 bases and J by 0 bases, with 9 bases between them. CDR1 is SQVTM, CDR2 ANQGSEA, per germline. The CDR3 loop reads CSVVSQTNYGYTF. CDR3 bases: TGCAGCGTTGTAAGTCAGACTAACTATGGCTACACCTTC.

V and J are TRBV6-5 and TRBJ1-2; D not resolved. The length of the CDR3 is 14 residues. V lost 5 bases, J lost 1 base, and 11 bases lay in between. Germline CDR1 is MNHEY and CDR2 is SVGAGI. The CDR3 reads CASSPLRFNYGYTF. CDR3 coding DNA: TGTGCCAGCAGTCCCTTGCGATTTAACTATGGCTACACCTTC.

The chain has TRBV30 and TRBJ1-1; no definite D call. CDR3 length: 13 residues. CDR1 and CDR2 (germline): GTSNPN, SVGIG (reference sequence). The V end was cut by 3 bases, the J end by 0 bases, with 8 bases between. This CDR3 reads CAWSPGMNTEAFF. CDR3 in DNA: TGTGCCTGGAGCCCAGGAATGAACACTGAAGCTTTCTTT.

This chain uses TRBV7-9 with TRBJ1-1; D might be TRBD1 (6 bases). The V and J ends lost 0 bases and 6 bases respectively, with 14 bases between them. The CDR3 covers 15 residues. CDR1 and CDR2 from the germline V gene are SEHNR and FQNEAQ (reference sequence). CDR3 sequence (DNA): TGTGCCAGCAGCTTAGCGGGGGGGCCCCTCCCTGAAGCTTTCTTT. It specifies CASSLAGGPLPEAFF.